This T cell receptor (beta chain) was captured by sequencing in a study of PD-L1 blockade in urothelial cancer. At the level of the study: Each participant's history included 0 to 3 prior chemotherapy regimens. It was at 3 weeks (second dose) and 6 weeks after treatment start that blood was analyzed. Typically, measured as a median, blood samples had 141,255 T cells.

Using immunoSEQ multiplex PCR, the repertoire was profiled, and TCRdb retains in-frame clones only, with some absent. The sample holds more than 45,000 clones, over 75% seen once. The CDR3 is 16 residues long. V shed 1 base, J shed 8 bases, and the junction held 12 bases outside the gene matches. From germline, CDR1 is MNHNS and CDR2 SASEGT. Between 1 and 8 samples per patient were obtained, pretreatment and on-treatment. The chain is built from TRBV6-1 and TRBJ1-2, with TRBD1 identical over 8 bases. Sequencing was performed on PBMCs, taken around atezolizumab (anti-PD-L1) treatment. This receptor was obtained from a man aged 65-85 years with urothelial cancer. CDR3 in DNA: TGTGCCAGCAGTGAAGGATTCGGGACAGGTCCCGAAGGCTACACCTTC. It translates to CASSEGFGTGPEGYTF.